The T cell receptor beta chain under discussion was sequenced for a study of shared clonotypes between healthy human individuals. Study-level information: Every donor yielded three CD4 naive, three CD4 memory, two CD8 naive and one CD8 memory plate.

Splitting the CD4+ cells yielded a CD45RA+ naive subset and a CD45RA-negative memory subset. Profiled with immunoSEQ multiplex PCR; TCRdb holds only in-frame clones, not every one. This sample yields roughly 2 million clones, of which around 95% are seen a single time; roughly 0.13% belongs to the top ten. The ends were cut back, 8 bases at V and 6 bases at J, with 17 bases in the middle. The CDR3 is made up of 13 amino acids. Germline loops: CDR1 GTSNPN, CDR2 SVGIG (reference sequence). Worth noting for this clone: Its antigen is unknown.

Study-wide results and caveats: The small donor group covered limited genetic and exposure diversity. Larger estimated richness was generally seen in naive subsets than in memory subsets.

The sample was naive CD4+ T cells sorted from blood. Subset of the sample: CD45RA+ positively selected. V gene TRBV30 combines with J gene TRBJ2-1, with D perhaps being TRBD1 or TRBD2 (6 bases each). The receptor was isolated from a man in his late teens or twenties in good health. The CDR3 DNA is TGTGCCCTCGGGACAACGCGGGGCAATGAGCAGTTCTTC. Encoded protein: CALGTTRGNEQFF.